A selection of T cell receptor beta chains follows, all from one sample in a study of human T cells and chemical hapten exposure. Using its own MiXCR run on the RACE reads, TCRdb lists one record per CDR3 protein. The data show 100,000 or so distinct CDR3 sequences, 9% to 9.5% seen once. This material consisted of whole blood, taken in connection with sensitization to the hapten diphenylcyclopropenone (DPC). The source of these receptors is a middle-aged woman with alopecia areata. Some clones in this sample may be carry-over from other donors' samples. CDR3s include the opening cysteine and the closing phenylalanine or tryptophan. Fields, in order: clone size, V gene, CDR3 length, D gene, J gene, CDR3 protein, CDR3 DNA. A D gene is named only where the DNA matches it firmly. Not all rows give a size; the values are once, few, many and, for expanded clones, a class.

few	TRBV5-1	13	TRBD2	TRBJ2-1	CASSLDLADEQFF	TGCGCCAGCAGCTTGGACCTAGCGGATGAGCAGTTCTTC
few	TRBV6-1	16	.	TRBJ2-3	CASSVPIGSGTDTQYF	TGTGCCAGCAGCGTCCCTATAGGGAGTGGTACAGATACGCAGTATTTT
.	TRBV7-9	15	TRBD1	TRBJ2-1	CASSLGTGITNEQFF	TGTGCCAGCAGCTTGGGGACAGGAATAACTAATGAGCAGTTCTTC
few	TRBV5-5	13	.	TRBJ1-4	CASQQGANEKLFF	TGTGCCAGCCAACAGGGCGCTAATGAAAAACTGTTTTTT
many	TRBV28	14	.	TRBJ2-7	CASSRPGTSYEQYF	TGTGCCAGCAGCCGACCCGGTACTAGCTACGAGCAGTACTTC
few	TRBV5-1	16	.	TRBJ2-5	CASSSGNPLVRETQYF	TGCGCCAGCAGCTCGGGGAATCCCTTGGTCCGAGAGACCCAGTACTTC
many	TRBV3-1	13	.	TRBJ1-6	CASSPDSNSPLHF	TGTGCCAGCAGCCCGGACAGTAATTCACCCCTCCACTTT
many	TRBV6-5	15	.	TRBJ2-3	CASSSRGQPTDTQYF	TGTGCCAGCAGTTCACGTGGCCAACCCACAGATACGCAGTATTTT
many	TRBV6-6	15	TRBD1	TRBJ2-7	CASRRWTGESYEQYF	TGTGCCAGCAGAAGGTGGACAGGGGAGTCCTACGAGCAGTACTTC
few	TRBV20-1	11	.	TRBJ2-7	CRGDCSYEQYF	TGCAGAGGGGACTGCTCCTACGAGCAGTACTTC
few	TRBV5-4	16	TRBD1	TRBJ2-7	CASSLNLGTGAYEQYF	TGTGCCAGCAGCTTGAACTTGGGGACAGGGGCCTACGAGCAGTACTTC
few	TRBV12-3/TRBV12-4	17	.	TRBJ2-2	CASSRRLVGIYAGELFF	TGTGCCAGCAGCCGGAGACTAGTGGGGATTTATGCCGGGGAGCTGTTTTTT
.	TRBV27	13	.	TRBJ2-7	CASSLLTSYEQYF	TGTGCCAGCAGTTTATTAACGTCCTACGAGCAGTACTTC
.	TRBV4-3	15	TRBD1	TRBJ2-7	CASSQLPGGAWEQYF	TGCGCCAGCAGCCAACTACCAGGGGGAGCCTGGGAGCAGTACTTC
.	TRBV7-9	14	.	TRBJ2-1	CASSLGAGTGEQFF	TGTGCCAGCAGCTTAGGGGCGGGAACCGGTGAGCAGTTCTTC
.	TRBV6-2/TRBV6-3	15	.	TRBJ2-5	CASSRGTSVGETQYF	TGTGCCAGCAGTCGGGGAACTAGTGTCGGAGAGACCCAGTACTTC
few	TRBV11-2	14	.	TRBJ1-6	CASSLDWNSSPLHF	TGTGCCAGCAGCTTAGACTGGAATTCATCACCCCTCCACTTT
.	TRBV10-3	14	TRBD1	TRBJ1-6	CAISRQGADSPLHF	TGTGCCATCAGCAGACAGGGGGCGGATTCACCCCTCCACTTT
few	TRBV7-6	13	.	TRBJ2-5	CASSLGTQETQYF	TGTGCCAGCAGCTTAGGGACCCAAGAGACCCAGTACTTC
.	TRBV10-3	16	TRBD2	TRBJ2-3	CAISEVEREGSDRQYF	TGTGCCATCAGTGAGGTTGAGCGGGAGGGCTCGGATAGGCAGTATTTT